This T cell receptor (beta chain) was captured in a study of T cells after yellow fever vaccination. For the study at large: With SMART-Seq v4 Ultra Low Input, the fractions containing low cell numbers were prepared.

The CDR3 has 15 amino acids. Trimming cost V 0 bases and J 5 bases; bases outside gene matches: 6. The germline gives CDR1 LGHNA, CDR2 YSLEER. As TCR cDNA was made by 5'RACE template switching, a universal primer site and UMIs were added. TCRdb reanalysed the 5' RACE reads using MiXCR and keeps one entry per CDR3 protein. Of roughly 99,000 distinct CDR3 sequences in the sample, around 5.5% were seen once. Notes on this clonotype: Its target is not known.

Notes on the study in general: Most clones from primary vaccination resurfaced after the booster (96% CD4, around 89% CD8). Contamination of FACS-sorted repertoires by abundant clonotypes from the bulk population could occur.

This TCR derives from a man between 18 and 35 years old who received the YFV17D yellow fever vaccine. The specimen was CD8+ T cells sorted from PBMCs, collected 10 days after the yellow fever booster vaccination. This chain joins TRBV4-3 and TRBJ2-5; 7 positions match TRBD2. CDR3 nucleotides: TGCGCCAGCAGCCAAGACCGGGGGGTTGGCGAGACCCAGTACTTC. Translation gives CASSQDRGVGETQYF.